One and the same sample provided the 25 T cell receptor beta chains below, sequenced in a study of T cells after yellow fever vaccination. TCRdb itself ran the 5' RACE reads through MiXCR, one entry per CDR3 protein. Here the sample spans around 600,000 distinct CDR3 sequences, more than 9% being singletons. The sequencing here drew on PBMCs, taken on the day of the yellow fever booster vaccination. The receptors originated from a young man who received the YFV17D yellow fever vaccine.

The chain couples TRBV28 to TRBJ1-2; 7 nucleotides line up with TRBD1. V dropped 6 bases and J dropped 3; count of bases not matched to a gene: 7. CDR3 length: 14 residues. Germline V CDR1 and CDR2: MDHEN, SYDVKM. The CDR3 protein is CASRSGQSDYGYTF. The CDR3, as DNA: TGTGCCAGCAGGTCGGGACAGTCGGACTATGGCTACACCTTC.

This chain connects TRBV6-5 to TRBJ2-7, with 7 bases aligning to TRBD2. CDR1 and CDR2 from the germline V gene are MNHEY and SVGAGI. The CDR3 contains 15 residues. V gave up 2 bases and J gave up 2 bases; unmatched junction bases: 6. The CDR3: CASSYGRESTYEQYF. CDR3 DNA: TGTGCCAGCAGTTACGGGCGGGAGTCCACCTACGAGCAGTACTTC.

This clonotype was counted between two and nine times. The chain recombines TRBV19 with TRBJ2-2; the D is unclear. The CDR3 extends over 13 amino acids. CDR1 and CDR2 from the germline V gene are LNHDA and SQIVND (reference sequence). The V end was cut by 11 bases, the J end by 3 bases, with 13 bases between. This CDR3 is CASHRWDTGELFF. In DNA, the CDR3 is TGTGCCTCCCACCGCTGGGACACCGGGGAGCTGTTTTTT.

V gene TRBV4-2 combines with J gene TRBJ2-5; 8 nucleotides line up with TRBD1. Germline trimming cut 1 base from V and 4 bases from J; bases unmatched to any gene: 5. Per the germline V gene, CDR1 is LGHNA and CDR2 is YNFKEQ. This CDR3 has 15 amino acids. CDR3 residues: CASSQVDRGVETQYF. The CDR3 DNA reads TGTGCCAGCAGCCAAGTCGACAGGGGCGTAGAGACCCAGTACTTC.

The rearrangement links TRBV5-1 to TRBJ2-7; D remains ambiguous. Germline V gene data show CDR1 as SGHRS and CDR2 as YFSETQ. V lost 3 bases and J lost 3, with 13 bases in between. This CDR3 contains 14 residues. CDR3 protein: CASSWTDGYYEQYF. As DNA, the CDR3 is TGCGCCAGCAGCTGGACGGACGGATACTACGAGCAGTACTTC.

This chain links TRBV7-2 with TRBJ2-4, with TRBD1 matching 8 bases. This CDR3 contains 16 residues. Looked up from germline, CDR1 is SGHTA and CDR2 is FQGNSA. The J segment lost 0 bases and the V segment lost 5 bases, leaving 6 bases of the junction unmatched. CDR3 bases: TGTGCCAGCAGCCCCCGGGACAGGCTAGCCAAAAACATTCAGTACTTC. Protein sequence: CASSPRDRLAKNIQYF. The whole variable domain, filled in from reference TRBV7-2 and TRBJ2-4, reads GAGVSQSPSNKVTEKGKDVELRCDPISGHTALYWYRQSLGQGLEFLIYFQGNSAPDKSGLPSDRFSAERTGGSVSTLTIQRTQQEDSAVYLCASSPRDRLAKNIQYFGAGTRLSVL.

In this sample, this clonotype turned up a few times. V usage is TRBV29-1 and J usage is TRBJ2-7; D may match TRBD1 or TRBD2 (5 bases each). V lost 7 bases to trimming and J lost 0 bases, with 16 bases between them. The CDR3 runs 14 residues. Per germline, CDR1 SQVTM and CDR2 ANQGSEA. CDR3 region: CSGCPGHFSYEQYF. The CDR3 bases are TGCAGCGGCTGTCCGGGGCACTTCTCCTACGAGCAGTACTTC.

This clonotype was counted between two and nine times. The chain uses TRBV10-3 and TRBJ1-4; TRBD1 might be the D (5 bases). The germline gives CDR1 ENHRY, CDR2 SYGVKD. Trimming took off 6 bases at V and 6 bases at J, with 14 bases between the two ends. The CDR3 consists of 14 residues. The CDR3 region has the DNA TGTGCCATCAGGGCCGGGGGGTTCGATGAAAAACTGTTTTTT. Translating gives CAIRAGGFDEKLFF.

Only a few counts were recorded for this clonotype. V usage is TRBV3-1 and J usage is TRBJ2-7; TRBD2 matches at 10 bases. CDR3 length: 14 amino acids. Germline assignment: CDR1 LGHDT and CDR2 YNNKEL (reference sequence). The V gene end was trimmed by 7 bases and the J gene end by 7 bases; junction bases not matched to a gene: 10. The CDR3 region is CASISSGSPREQYF. The CDR3 DNA follows: TGTGCCAGCATCTCTAGCGGGAGCCCTCGGGAGCAGTACTTC.

CDR3 sequence: CAWREGGRDSYNEQFF. The CDR3 bases are TGTGCCTGGAGGGAAGGCGGGAGGGACTCCTACAATGAGCAGTTCTTC. This chain joins TRBV30 and TRBJ2-1; 9 nucleotides line up with TRBD2. Unmatched junction bases numbered 6, after V lost 3 bases and J lost 0 bases. CDR1 and CDR2 from the germline V gene are GTSNPN and SVGIG (reference sequence). The CDR3 has 16 amino acids.

This chain links TRBV7-9 with TRBJ1-2; TRBD1 might be the D (5 bases). The CDR3 extends over 15 amino acids. V lost 5 bases and J lost 2, with 15 bases in between. Germline V lookup: CDR1 SEHNR, CDR2 FQNEAQ (reference sequence). The CDR3 nucleotides read TGTGCCAGCAGCCCAAGCAGGGATCGGAACTATGGCTACACCTTC. Translation gives CASSPSRDRNYGYTF.

This clonotype was counted a few times. The chain has TRBV6-1 and TRBJ2-7; D uncertain. V was shortened by 7 bases and J by 2 bases, with 12 bases between the two germline ends. Germline values: CDR1 MNHNS, CDR2 SASEGT. The CDR3 loop spans 13 amino acids. CDR3 sequence reads: CASMRRETYEQYF. The CDR3, as DNA: TGTGCCAGCATGCGAAGAGAAACCTACGAGCAGTACTTC.

This rearrangement joins TRBV7-9 to TRBJ2-5; possible D gene TRBD1, 6 bases. V shed 1 base and J shed 4 bases, with 13 bases lying between them. The CDR3 runs to 15 residues. Germline V gene data show CDR1 as SEHNR and CDR2 as FQNEAQ (reference sequence). This chain's CDR3 is CASSLGQVGRETQYF. CDR3 sequence (DNA): TGTGCCAGCAGCTTAGGACAGGTCGGGCGAGAGACCCAGTACTTC. Together with reference TRBV7-9 and TRBJ2-5, the CDR3 gives the full variable domain: DTGVSQNPRHKITKRGQNVTFRCDPISEHNRLYWYRQTLGQGPEFLTYFQNEAQLEKSRLLSDRFSAERPKGSFSTLEIQRTEQGDSAMYLCASSLGQVGRETQYFGPGTRLLVL.

The V gene is TRBV5-1, the J gene TRBJ2-1; D tentatively reads TRBD1 or TRBD2 (5 bases each). The CDR3 length is 14 residues. Germline CDR1 is SGHRS and CDR2 is YFSETQ. V lost 9 bases and J 0 bases, leaving 13 bases between the germline ends. The CDR3 DNA is TGCGCCACCAGGATGGGGGACTCCTACAATGAGCAGTTCTTC. Translating gives CATRMGDSYNEQFF.

This clonotype was seen a few times. The chain carries TRBV5-4 and TRBJ2-1; D is unresolved. Germline V gives CDR1 SGHNT, CDR2 YYREEE (reference sequence). The V end was cut by 0 bases, the J end by 8 bases, with 15 bases between. This CDR3 is 15 amino acids long. The CDR3 region is CASSLEVLEIDEQFF. DNA for the CDR3: TGTGCCAGCAGCTTGGAGGTGCTAGAAATCGATGAGCAGTTCTTC.

This clonotype occurred a few times. The gene calls are TRBV7-9 and TRBJ2-7; D is ambiguous. From germline, CDR1 is SEHNR and CDR2 FQNEAQ (reference sequence). The CDR3 runs to 13 residues. Between the trimmed V and J ends, which lost 3 bases and 6 bases, there was a span of 12 bases. DNA for the CDR3: TGTGCCAGCAGCTTGGACCTGTTAGCCGAGCAGTACTTC. It translates to CASSLDLLAEQYF. The variable domain in full, completed from reference TRBV7-9 and TRBJ2-7, reads DTGVSQNPRHKITKRGQNVTFRCDPISEHNRLYWYRQTLGQGPEFLTYFQNEAQLEKSRLLSDRFSAERPKGSFSTLEIQRTEQGDSAMYLCASSLDLLAEQYFGPGTRLTVT.

This clonotype came up a few times. This chain uses TRBV7-2 with TRBJ2-4; D perhaps matches TRBD2 (5 bases). Germline values: CDR1 SGHTA, CDR2 FQGNSA. Trimming removed 2 bases from V and 3 bases from J, with 17 bases in between. The CDR3 extends over 17 amino acids. As DNA, the CDR3 is TGTGCCAGCAGCTTAATACGGTTATCCGGGGACAAAAACATTCAGTACTTC. Protein product: CASSLIRLSGDKNIQYF.

This clonotype was recorded a few times. The chain is built from TRBV19 and TRBJ2-1, with a possible D match to TRBD2 (6 bases). CDR1 LNHDA and CDR2 SQIVND come from the germline V gene (reference sequence). This CDR3 contains 14 residues. Trimming removed 5 bases from V and 6 bases from J, with 14 bases in between. CDR3 bases: TGTGCCAGTAGTGCCACGACTAGTGGCAATGAGCAGTTCTTC. Protein sequence: CASSATTSGNEQFF.

Only a few counts were recorded for this clonotype. This rearrangement joins TRBV2 to TRBJ2-3, with 7 bases aligning to TRBD2. Germline-derived CDR1 and CDR2 are SNHLY and FYNNEI. J lost 6 bases, V lost 7 bases, and 13 bases had no gene match. The CDR3 has 15 amino acids. CDR3 protein: CASTERLALGDTQYF. In nucleotides, the CDR3 is TGTGCCAGCACCGAACGACTAGCCCTGGGGGATACGCAGTATTTT.

This chain links TRBV5-1 with TRBJ2-5; 12 bases agree with TRBD2. The ends lost 4 bases at V and 3 bases at J; junction bases unmatched: 7. The CDR3 runs 16 residues. The germline gives CDR1 SGHRS, CDR2 YFSETQ. CDR3 nucleotide sequence: TGCGCCAGCAGCCCTATGAGGACTAGCGGGAAAGAGACCCAGTACTTC. Its protein product is CASSPMRTSGKETQYF.

This chain joins TRBV7-3 and TRBJ2-1; no firm D call. V was pared by 1 base and J by 8 bases, with 21 bases between. CDR3 length: 17 amino acids. Germline values: CDR1 SGHTA, CDR2 FQGTGA. In DNA, the CDR3 is TGTGCCAGCAGCTTAATGCTAGATCCATCCAAAAACGATGAGCAGTTCTTC. It codes for CASSLMLDPSKNDEQFF.

The CDR3 reads CSARVGTGEVDEQYF. As DNA, the CDR3 is TGCAGTGCTAGAGTTGGGACAGGGGAGGTGGACGAGCAGTACTTC. The J gene is TRBJ2-7, the V gene TRBV20-1, with TRBD1 identical over 10 bases. The CDR3 length is 15 residues. With V trimmed by 1 base and J by 5 bases, 8 bases remained unmatched. Germline lookup yields CDR1 DFQATT and CDR2 SNEGSKA (reference sequence).

This clonotype appeared a few times. The chain is built from TRBV7-2 and TRBJ2-7, with D possibly TRBD2 on 6 matching bases. This CDR3 is 15 amino acids long. V lost 2 bases and J 10 bases, leaving 21 bases between the germline ends. Germline V gives CDR1 SGHTA, CDR2 FQGNSA. The CDR3, as DNA: TGTGCCAGCAGCTTATTTCGTGGCAGCCGGGAGCCCCAGTACTTC. Protein product: CASSLFRGSREPQYF.

This clonotype occurred a few times. The rearrangement links TRBV6-2 or TRBV6-3 to TRBJ2-2; D is uncertain. This CDR3 has 14 residues. Germline V lookup: CDR1 MNHEY, CDR2 SVGEGT. Trimming left V 6 bases short and J 1 base short, with 9 bases between. CDR3 region: CASSRLQNTGELFF. Here the CDR3 DNA reads TGTGCCAGCAGCCGTTTGCAGAACACCGGGGAGCTGTTTTTT.

This chain joins TRBV27 and TRBJ2-1; 8 bases line up with TRBD2. Germline CDR1 is MNHEY and CDR2 is SMNVEV (reference sequence). Losses at the gene ends were 2 bases for V and 6 bases for J; bases not matched to a gene: 9. The CDR3 contains 16 residues. The CDR3 coding sequence is TGTGCCAGCAGTTTACCTTATCAGCGGGAGATCAATGAGCAGTTCTTC. Residues: CASSLPYQREINEQFF.